This T cell receptor (beta chain) comes out of a study of spatial heterogeneity in lung cancer. At the level of the study: Donors were roughly 72 untreated early-stage non-small cell lung cancer patients. Follow-up PBMC specimens underwent sequencing when available; their median timing was roughly 24 months after resection.

In this sample, this clonotype turned up many times. Time point meaning: blood at routine non-recurrence follow-up after resection. Material for sequencing was whole RNA from tumor, nontumor lung or frozen PBMC, left unsorted. Germline-derived CDR1 and CDR2 are MNHNS and SASEGT. The V and J ends lost 11 bases and 2 bases, in that order; junction bases with no gene match: 10. The CDR3 length is 14 residues. TCRdb redid the calling of the 5' RACE reads with MiXCR, one entry per CDR3 protein. The sample records about 52,000 distinct CDR3 sequences, about 7.4% being singletons. This receptor was taken from a female donor with early-stage non-small cell lung cancer. Here the sequenced sample was PBMCs, taken at follow-up. V gene TRBV6-1 combines with J gene TRBJ1-2; 8 positions match TRBD1. The chain's CDR3 is CAGGEAGGNYGYTF. As DNA, the CDR3 is TGTGCCGGTGGGGAGGCAGGGGGCAACTATGGCTACACCTTC.